Shown below are 6 T cell receptor beta chains from a single sample sequenced in a study of cytomegalovirus exposure and HLA in healthy donors. PCR amplification relied on 60 Vbeta primers (plus 13 Jbeta primers). Generated by immunoSEQ multiplex PCR, the TCRdb table keeps only in-frame clones and is missing some. The sample carries 250,000 to 350,000 clones, about nine tenths recorded once. The specimen was PBMCs. These receptors were obtained from a man in his forties in good health and CMV-seropositive.

The chain is built from TRBV4-3 and TRBJ2-6, with D tentatively TRBD2 (5 bases). The V gene lost 1 base and the J gene lost 1 base, with 8 bases spanning the gap. Germline V gene data show CDR1 as LGHNA and CDR2 as YSLEER. The CDR3 runs to 16 residues. CDR3: CASSQAPGSGANVLTF. CDR3 in DNA: TGCGCCAGCAGCCAAGCGCCGGGGTCTGGGGCCAACGTCCTGACTTTC.

V usage is TRBV5-1 and J usage is TRBJ1-2; 10 nucleotides line up with TRBD1. V gave up 3 bases and J gave up 8 bases; unmatched junction bases: 10. The germline V gene has CDR1 SGHRS and CDR2 YFSETQ. This CDR3 is 15 amino acids long. The CDR3 DNA reads as TGCGCCAGCAGCTCAGCCGGGACAGGGGTTCAGGGCTACACCTTC. It specifies CASSSAGTGVQGYTF.

This clone came up once. The chain combines TRBV2 with TRBJ2-3; 9 nucleotides line up with TRBD2. The V and J ends lost 7 bases and 4 bases, in that order; junction bases with no gene match: 9. Germline CDR1 SNHLY, CDR2 FYNNEI. The CDR3 is 15 amino acids. The CDR3 sequence: CASMGLAGRSDTQYF. CDR3 in DNA: TGTGCCAGCATGGGCCTAGCGGGAAGGTCAGATACGCAGTATTTT.

V and J are TRBV7-8 and TRBJ2-3; 7 positions agree with TRBD1. The V segment lost 4 bases and the J segment 3 bases; nucleotides outside the gene matches: 7. Per germline, CDR1 SGHVS and CDR2 FQNEAQ. The length of the CDR3 is 15 residues. CDR3 nucleotides: TGTGCCAGCAGCTCATTCAGCAGGGGGACAGATACGCAGTATTTT. Encoded protein: CASSSFSRGTDTQYF.

The chain carries TRBV28 and TRBJ2-7; 10 nucleotides line up with TRBD2. Unmatched junction bases numbered 11, after V lost 5 bases and J lost 7 bases. The germline V gene encodes CDR1 MDHEN and CDR2 SYDVKM. The CDR3 has 15 residues. The CDR3 nucleotides read TGTGCCAGCAGTGGTCTAGCGGGAGACGTCGGGGAGCAGTACTTC. It translates to CASSGLAGDVGEQYF.

The chain uses TRBV29-1 and TRBJ1-4, with 9 bases that match TRBD1. CDR1 is SQVTM and CDR2 is ANQGSEA in the germline V gene. V lost 1 base and J lost 6; bases outside the gene matches: 3. The CDR3 contains 14 residues. CDR3 in amino acids: CSVEGTGVDEKLFF. DNA of the CDR3: TGCAGCGTTGAAGGGACAGGGGTAGATGAAAAACTGTTTTTT.